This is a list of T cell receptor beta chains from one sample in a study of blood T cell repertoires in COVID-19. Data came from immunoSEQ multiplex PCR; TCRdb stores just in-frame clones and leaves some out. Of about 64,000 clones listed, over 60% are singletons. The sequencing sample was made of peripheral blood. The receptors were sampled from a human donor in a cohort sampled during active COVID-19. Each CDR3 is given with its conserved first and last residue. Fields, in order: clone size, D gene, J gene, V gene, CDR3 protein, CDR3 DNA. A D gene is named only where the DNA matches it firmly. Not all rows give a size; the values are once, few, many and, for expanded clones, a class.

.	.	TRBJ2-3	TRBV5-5	CASSLRRLFLADTDTQYF	TGTGCCAGCAGCTTGAGGCGCCTTTTCCTAGCCGACACAGATACGCAGTATTTT
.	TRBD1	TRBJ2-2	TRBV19	CASSKPTGGDGTGELFF	TGTGCCAGTAGTAAACCGACAGGGGGCGATGGCACCGGGGAGCTGTTTTTT
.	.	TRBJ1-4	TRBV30	CAWRRGGSPNEKLFF	TGTGCCTGGAGGCGGGGAGGATCTCCTAATGAAAAACTGTTTTTT
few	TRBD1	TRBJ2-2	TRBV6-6	CASTATGDVRTGELFF	TGTGCCAGCACCGCGACAGGGGATGTACGTACCGGGGAGCTGTTTTTT
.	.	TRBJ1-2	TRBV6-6	CASSIQGSLYGYTF	TGTGCCAGCAGTATACAGGGCTCCCTTTATGGCTACACCTTC
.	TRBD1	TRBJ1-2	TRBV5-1	CASSGDRGYNGYTF	TGCGCCAGCAGCGGTGACAGGGGTTACAATGGCTACACCTTC
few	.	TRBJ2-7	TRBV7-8	CASSLAGSYEQYF	TGTGCCAGCAGCTTAGCCGGCTCCTACGAGCAGTACTTC
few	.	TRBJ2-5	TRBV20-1	CSASRLEETQYF	TGCAGTGCTAGTAGGCTAGAAGAGACCCAGTACTTC
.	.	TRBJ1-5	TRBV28	CASSTGPSNQPQHF	TGTGCCAGCAGCACAGGGCCTAGCAATCAGCCCCAGCATTTT
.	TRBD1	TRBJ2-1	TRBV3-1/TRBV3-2	CASSNRDRGTNEQFF	TGTGCCAGCAGCAACCGGGACAGGGGAACTAATGAGCAGTTCTTC
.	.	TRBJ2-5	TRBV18	CASSSPQRETQYF	TGTGCCAGCTCCTCGCCCCAACGGGAGACCCAGTACTTC
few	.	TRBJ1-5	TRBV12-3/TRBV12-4	CASSSGYEPQHF	TGTGCCAGCAGTTCGGGATACGAGCCCCAGCATTTT
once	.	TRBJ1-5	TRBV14	CASSQAGFMPQHF	TGTGCCAGCAGCCAAGCAGGGTTTATGCCCCAGCATTTT
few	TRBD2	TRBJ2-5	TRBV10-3	CAISGAGGLETQYF	TGTGCCATCAGCGGGGCGGGGGGGCTCGAGACCCAGTACTTC
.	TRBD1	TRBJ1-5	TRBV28	CASIEGTANQPQHF	TGTGCCAGCATCGAAGGGACAGCAAATCAGCCCCAGCATTTT
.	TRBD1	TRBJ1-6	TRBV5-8	CASSLTGQVSDSPLHF	TGTGCCAGCAGCTTGACGGGACAGGTCTCCGATTCACCCCTCCACTTT
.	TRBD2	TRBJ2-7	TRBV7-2	CASSLSRGGLSEQYF	TGTGCCAGCAGCTTAAGTCGGGGGGGGCTCTCCGAGCAGTACTTC
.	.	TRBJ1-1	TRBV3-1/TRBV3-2	CASSPRPRQGTEAFF	TGTGCCAGCAGCCCCAGACCAAGGCAGGGCACTGAAGCTTTCTTT
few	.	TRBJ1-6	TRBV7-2	CASSHQGLDNSPLHF	TGTGCCAGCAGCCACCAGGGACTTGACAATTCACCCCTCCACTTT
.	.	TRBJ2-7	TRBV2	CASSSRQNYEQYF	TGTGCCAGCAGTTCTAGACAGAACTACGAGCAGTACTTC
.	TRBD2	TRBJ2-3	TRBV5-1	CASSGTSGATDTQYF	TGCGCCAGCAGCGGGACTAGCGGGGCCACAGATACGCAGTATTTT
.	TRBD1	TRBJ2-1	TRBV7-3	CASSLGGTGPIDEQFF	TGTGCCAGCAGCTTAGGTGGGACAGGTCCGATAGATGAGCAGTTCTTC
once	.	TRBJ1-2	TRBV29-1	CSVWGDQYGYTF	TGCAGCGTTTGGGGGGACCAATATGGCTACACCTTC
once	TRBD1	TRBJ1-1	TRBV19	CASSARGTGINTEAFF	TGTGCCAGTAGTGCCCGAGGGACAGGGATTAACACTGAAGCTTTCTTT
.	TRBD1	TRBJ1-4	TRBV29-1	CSARTGWDEKLFF	TGCAGCGCAAGGACAGGGTGGGATGAAAAACTGTTTTTT
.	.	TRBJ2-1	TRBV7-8	CASSLDKNNEQFF	TGTGCCAGCAGCTTGGACAAAAACAATGAGCAGTTCTTC
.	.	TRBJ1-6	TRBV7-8	CASSSDSNSPLHF	TGTGCCAGCAGCTCCGACAGTAATTCACCCCTCCACTTT
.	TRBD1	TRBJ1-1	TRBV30	CAWSERQGMNTEAFF	TGTGCCTGGAGCGAAAGACAGGGGATGAACACTGAAGCTTTCTTT
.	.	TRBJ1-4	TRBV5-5	CASSPSRGGTGEKLFF	TGTGCCAGCAGCCCCTCGAGGGGGGGAACGGGGGAAAAACTGTTTTTT
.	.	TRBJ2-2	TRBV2	CASSLNLGELFF	TGTGCCAGCAGTCTAAACCTCGGGGAGCTGTTTTTT
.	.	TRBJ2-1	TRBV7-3	CASSLGGDRYNEQFF	TGTGCCAGCAGCTTAGGCGGGGACCGTTACAATGAGCAGTTCTTC
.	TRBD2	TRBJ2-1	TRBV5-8	CASRTSGAYNEQFF	TGTGCCAGCAGGACTAGCGGCGCCTACAATGAGCAGTTCTTC
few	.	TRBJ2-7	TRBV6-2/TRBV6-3	CASSYPDEQYF	TGTGCCAGCAGTTACCCCGACGAGCAGTACTTC
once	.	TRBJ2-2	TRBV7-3	CASSLSWARGAGELFF	TGTGCCAGCAGCTTAAGTTGGGCCAGGGGGGCCGGGGAGCTGTTTTTT
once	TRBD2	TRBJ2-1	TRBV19	CASSIGGGARNEQFF	TGTGCCAGTAGTATAGGCGGGGGGGCAAGGAATGAGCAGTTCTTC
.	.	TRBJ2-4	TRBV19	CASTHQEAKNIQYF	TGTGCCAGTACCCATCAGGAAGCCAAAAACATTCAGTACTTC
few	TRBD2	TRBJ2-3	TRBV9	CASSRTSGGTDTQYF	TGTGCCAGCAGCAGGACTAGCGGGGGCACAGATACGCAGTATTTT
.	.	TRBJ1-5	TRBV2	CASSEGGQRQPQHF	TGTGCCAGCAGTGAGGGGGGGCAAAGACAGCCCCAGCATTTT
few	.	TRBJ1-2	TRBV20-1	CSASEFRGNDYGYTF	TGCAGTGCTAGTGAATTCAGGGGAAATGACTATGGCTACACCTTC
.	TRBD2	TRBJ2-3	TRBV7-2	CASSRTSGLTDTQYF	TGTGCCAGCAGCCGGACTAGCGGACTCACAGATACGCAGTATTTT
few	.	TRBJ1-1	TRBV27	CASSLDGLTGTFF	TGTGCCAGCAGCCTCGATGGATTAACCGGGACTTTCTTT
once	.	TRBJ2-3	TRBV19	CASTQRGLSTDTQYF	TGTGCCAGTACCCAGAGGGGGTTAAGCACAGATACGCAGTATTTT
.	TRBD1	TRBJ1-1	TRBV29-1	CSVERGRGAFF	TGCAGCGTTGAAAGGGGGCGCGGAGCTTTCTTT
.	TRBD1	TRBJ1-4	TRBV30	CAWKGAANEKLFF	TGTGCCTGGAAGGGGGCAGCTAATGAAAAACTGTTTTTT
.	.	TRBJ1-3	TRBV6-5	CASSYFGGYSGNTIYF	TGTGCCAGCAGTTACTTTGGGGGCTACTCTGGAAACACCATATATTTT
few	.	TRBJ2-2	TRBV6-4	CASSAGGASTGELFF	TGTGCCAGCAGTGCGGGCGGGGCAAGCACCGGGGAGCTGTTTTTT
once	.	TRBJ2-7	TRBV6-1	CASSELGGWRHRDPYEQYF	TGTGCCAGCAGTGAGTTGGGCGGGTGGCGCCACAGGGATCCCTACGAGCAGTACTTC
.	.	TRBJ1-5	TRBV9	CASSVGSSGDQPQHF	TGTGCCAGCAGCGTAGGAAGTAGCGGCGATCAGCCCCAGCATTTT
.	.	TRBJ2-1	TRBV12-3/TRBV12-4	CASRRTDNEQFF	TGTGCCAGCAGGCGGACAGACAATGAGCAGTTCTTC
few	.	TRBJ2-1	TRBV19	CASSIRGDEQFF	TGTGCCAGTAGTATTAGAGGCGATGAGCAGTTCTTC
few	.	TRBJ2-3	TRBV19	CASSVSEKDTQYF	TGTGCCAGTAGTGTTAGCGAGAAAGATACGCAGTATTTT
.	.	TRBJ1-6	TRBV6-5	CASSPGMRTLHF	TGTGCCAGCAGCCCAGGAATGAGAACCCTCCACTTT
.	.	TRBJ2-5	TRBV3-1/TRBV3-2	CASSPGHSPRTQYF	TGTGCCAGCAGCCCTGGACACTCCCCCCGAACCCAGTACTTC
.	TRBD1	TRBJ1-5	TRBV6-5	CASSTTGVSAQPQHF	TGTGCCAGCAGTACGACAGGGGTAAGCGCTCAGCCCCAGCATTTT
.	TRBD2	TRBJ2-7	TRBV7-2	CASSLGGGANEQYF	TGTGCCAGCAGCTTAGGCGGGGGGGCCAACGAGCAGTACTTC
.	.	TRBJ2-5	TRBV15	CATSTRQGGETQYF	TGTGCCACCAGCACGCGACAGGGAGGAGAGACCCAGTACTTC
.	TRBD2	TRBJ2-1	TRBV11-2	CASSFYGGGNEQFF	TGTGCCAGCAGCTTCTACGGGGGGGGCAATGAGCAGTTCTTC
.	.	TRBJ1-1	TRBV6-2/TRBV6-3	CASSKDMNTEAFF	TGTGCCAGCAGTAAGGACATGAACACTGAAGCTTTCTTT
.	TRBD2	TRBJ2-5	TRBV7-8	CASSLVAGAGGETQYF	TGTGCCAGCAGCTTAGTTGCGGGGGCGGGAGGAGAGACCCAGTACTTC